A few counts support the clone carrying this T cell receptor (beta chain). Additional DNA sequences in this sample encode the identical CDR3. The sample is drawn from a study of sequential checkpoint blockade in melanoma. Study as a whole: Arm A got nivolumab then ipilimumab; arm B the reverse, 1:1. Maintenance nivolumab came after either treatment sequence.

Treatment in this sample: randomized to nivolumab then ipilimumab (arm A) or the reverse (arm B). PBMC sorting kept live CD3+CD8+ cells without CD19 or CD56. The J segment lost 4 bases and the V segment lost 6 bases, leaving 6 bases of the junction unmatched. Looked up from germline, CDR1 is MNHEY and CDR2 is SVGAGI. The CDR3 runs 14 residues. Only in-frame clones appear in the TCRdb table, and some are missing; sequencing was by immunoSEQ multiplex PCR. Of under 6,500 clones listed, around nine tenths are singletons. This sequence joins TRBV6-5 and TRBJ1-5, with 7 bases matching TRBD1. The sequence derives from a human donor with melanoma. The specimen was CD8+ T cells sorted from blood (inferred from file names), collected from a patient given nivolumab and ipilimumab in sequence. CDR3 in amino acids: CASRRTGRNQPQHF. Here the CDR3 DNA reads TGTGCCAGCAGACGGACAGGTAGAAATCAGCCCCAGCATTTT.